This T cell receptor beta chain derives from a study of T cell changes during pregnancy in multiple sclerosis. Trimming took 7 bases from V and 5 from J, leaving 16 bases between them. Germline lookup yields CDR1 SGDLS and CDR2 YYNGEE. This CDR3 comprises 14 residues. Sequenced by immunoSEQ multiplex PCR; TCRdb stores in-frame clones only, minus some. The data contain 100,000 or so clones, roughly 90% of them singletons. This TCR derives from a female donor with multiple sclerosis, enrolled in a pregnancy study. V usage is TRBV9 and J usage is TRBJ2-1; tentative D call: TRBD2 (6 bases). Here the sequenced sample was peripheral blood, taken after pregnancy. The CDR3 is CASAQSGLNNEQFF. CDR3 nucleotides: TGTGCCAGCGCGCAGAGCGGGCTGAACAATGAGCAGTTCTTC.